Each of the 32 T cell receptor beta chains below was sequenced from the same sample in a study of TIL therapy for anti-PD-1-resistant metastatic lung cancer. Noted time point: pre-treatment sample, taken before nivolumab and TIL therapy. The libraries were made with immunoSEQ v3. The repertoire was sequenced with immunoSEQ multiplex PCR; TCRdb's copy has only in-frame clones and lacks some. The sample lists about 60,000 clones; roughly 91% were seen once. The sample consisted of blood, taken at baseline. The receptors here all came from a person between 30 and 79 years old with non-small cell lung cancer.

This sequence joins TRBV12-1 and TRBJ1-3. TRBV12-1 is an annotated pseudogene. The CDR3 is 21 amino acids. CDR3 in amino acids: CASSLGGKGPYLIFSGNTIYF. In DNA, the CDR3 is TGTGCCAGCAGCTTGGGGGGAAAGGGGCCATACCTCATATTCTCTGGAAACACCATATATTTT.

The chain combines TRBV5-4 with TRBJ2-1; 7 bases map to TRBD2. Per germline, CDR1 SGHNT and CDR2 YYREEE (reference sequence). The length of the CDR3 is 15 residues. After removal of 0 bases from V and 6 bases from J, the junction contained 6 bases not matched to a gene. CDR3 DNA sequence: TGTGCCAGCAGCTTGGTTGGGGGGGGAGGCAATGAGCAGTTCTTC. Amino acid sequence: CASSLVGGGGNEQFF.

CDR3 sequence: CASSLTITVTGELFF. The CDR3 DNA reads as TGTGCCAGCAGTCTGACTATAACCGTAACCGGGGAGCTGTTTTTT. This chain uses TRBV14 with TRBJ2-2; perhaps TRBD2 as D (5 bases). CDR3 length equals 15 residues. CDR1 is SGHDN, CDR2 FVKESK, per germline. Between the trimmed V and J ends, which lost 6 bases and 5 bases, there was a span of 16 bases.

The rearrangement links TRBV25-1 to TRBJ2-1; 9 bases fit TRBD2. CDR1 and CDR2 (germline): MGHDK, SYGVNS. With 8 bases clipped from V and 0 bases from J, the junction kept 14 bases outside the gene matches. The CDR3 has 18 amino acids. CDR3 nucleotide sequence: TGTGCCAGCGGCGGGGCTAGCGGGGACATGAGCTCCTACAATGAGCAGTTCTTC. Protein sequence: CASGGASGDMSSYNEQFF.

This chain uses TRBV13 with TRBJ1-1; possible D gene TRBD1, 5 bases. CDR3 length: 14 amino acids. Germline V gene lookup returns CDR1 PRHDT and CDR2 FYEKMQ (reference sequence). V was pared by 6 bases and J by 1 base, with 12 bases between. The CDR3 sequence is CASRLGRTNTEAFF. In nucleotides, the CDR3 is TGTGCCAGCAGATTGGGACGGACGAACACTGAAGCTTTCTTT.

This clone occurred once. The CDR3 DNA reads as TGCGCCAGCAGCTTTGGGTCCTACAATGAGCAGTTCTTC. Amino acids: CASSFGSYNEQFF. This chain links TRBV5-1 with TRBJ2-1; no clear D gene. The CDR3 length is 13 residues. V was pared by 2 bases and J by 1 base, with 4 bases between. Germline V CDR1 and CDR2: SGHRS, YFSETQ.

V and J are TRBV13 and TRBJ2-5, with a possible D match to TRBD1 (5 bases). Germline-derived CDR1 and CDR2 are PRHDT and FYEKMQ (reference sequence). V was shortened by 2 bases and J by 2 bases, with 9 bases between the two germline ends. The CDR3 is 14 amino acids. The chain's CDR3 is CASSLKDNQETQYF. In DNA form, the CDR3 reads TGTGCCAGCAGCTTAAAGGACAATCAAGAGACCCAGTACTTC.

The chain is built from TRBV5-1 and TRBJ2-1; TRBD1 is a possible D gene (6 bases). The CDR3 has 13 residues. Trimming took 4 bases from V and 8 from J, leaving 13 bases between them. Germline CDR1 and CDR2: SGHRS and YFSETQ. CDR3 sequence: CASSPQGIDEQFF. The CDR3 bases are TGCGCCAGCAGCCCTCAGGGGATCGATGAGCAGTTCTTC.

The rearrangement uses TRBV4-1 and TRBJ2-5; D is unresolved. The V end lost 1 base, the J end lost 1 base, and 13 bases lay between the germline ends. Looked up from germline, CDR1 is MGHRA and CDR2 is YSYEKL. The CDR3 length is 16 residues. The CDR3 DNA is TGCGCCAGCAGCCAAGGTCCCGTTAAAGGCCAAGAGACCCAGTACTTC. Its translation is CASSQGPVKGQETQYF.

This sequence joins TRBV3-1 (or the pseudogene TRBV3-2) and TRBJ1-2; TRBD1 might be the D (6 bases). The V end was cut by 0 bases, the J end by 7 bases, with 24 bases between. The CDR3 length is 18 residues. CDR1 and CDR2 from the germline V gene are LGHDT and YNNKEL (reference sequence). The CDR3 sequence is CASSQDAGGPGHTLGYTF. DNA of the CDR3: TGTGCCAGCAGCCAAGATGCGGGGGGCCCGGGACACACTCTTGGCTACACCTTC.

The CDR3 here is CASGEQGMGNQPQHF. Here the CDR3 DNA reads TGTGCTAGTGGAGAACAGGGTATGGGCAATCAGCCCCAGCATTTT. This chain joins TRBV12-5 and TRBJ1-5; D is possibly TRBD1 (6 bases). The ends were cut back, 6 bases at V and 2 bases at J, with 14 bases in the middle. CDR1 LGHNT and CDR2 FRNRAP come from the germline V gene. This CDR3 has 15 residues.

V is TRBV21-1 and J is TRBJ2-7; the table names TRBD1, a call not compared with the DNA. TRBV21-1 is recorded as a pseudogene. The CDR3 contains 15 residues. The DNA for the CDR3 is TGTGCCAGCAGCAAACGCGGGCTAGGGGGTCGCGAGCAGTACTTC. Translation: CASSKRGLGGREQYF.

J is TRBJ1-5 and V is TRBV6-5; D is undetermined. Germline CDR1 reads MNHEY; CDR2 reads SVGAGI. There are 11 residues in the CDR3. V was pared by 6 bases and J by 11 bases, with 11 bases between. DNA of the CDR3: TGTGCCAGCAGCAAGAGCCCCTCCCAGCATTTT. This sequence encodes CASSKSPSQHF.

Concerning this clone: This same CDR3 is encoded by further DNA sequences in the sample. This chain links TRBV29-1 with TRBJ2-2; D is ambiguous. The V end lost 6 bases, the J end lost 1 base, and 3 bases lay between the germline ends. This CDR3 comprises 11 residues. CDR1 is SQVTM, CDR2 ANQGSEA, per germline. CDR3 coding DNA: TGCAGCGTCAGGAACACCGGGGAGCTGTTTTTT. Translated: CSVRNTGELFF.

The chain joins TRBV7-9 to TRBJ2-2; TRBD1 matches 7 bases. V trimming: 1 base; J trimming: 6 bases; junction bases outside the gene matches: 2. The CDR3 has 14 amino acids. The germline CDR1 and CDR2 sequences are SEHNR and FQNEAQ (reference sequence). The CDR3, as DNA: TGTGCCAGCAGCTTAGTAGGGGGCTCCGGGGAGCTGTTTTTT. Translation gives CASSLVGGSGELFF.

This clone appeared a single time. This chain connects TRBV11-2 to TRBJ2-3, with 7 bases lining up with TRBD2. Germline CDR1 reads SGHAT; CDR2 reads FQNNGV. CDR3 size: 14 residues. V lost 0 bases to trimming and J lost 14 bases; unmatched junction nucleotides: 11. For the CDR3, the DNA is TGTGCCAGCAGCTTAGACCCAGGGAGGGCCGTGGGGTATTTT. Amino acid sequence: CASSLDPGRAVGYF.

This chain connects TRBV19 to TRBJ2-7, with TRBD2 matching 8 bases. Germline CDR1 is LNHDA and CDR2 is SQIVND (reference sequence). The CDR3 runs 15 residues. V lost 5 bases, J lost 2 bases, and 8 bases stayed unmatched. The CDR3 DNA sequence: TGTGCCAGTAGTCAGGATAAGCGGGGGACCTACGAGCAGTACTTC. Translated: CASSQDKRGTYEQYF.

The chain employs TRBV5-6 and TRBJ2-2, with D uncertain. The germline CDR1 and CDR2 sequences are SGHDT and YYEEEE. V was pared by 0 bases and J by 4 bases, with 13 bases between. The CDR3 sequence is 16 residues long. Here the CDR3 DNA reads TGTGCCAGCAGCTTGGGACCCTTATTTGGCACCGGGGAGCTGTTTTTT. Translated: CASSLGPLFGTGELFF.

This clone came up once. CDR3 sequence: CASSVTGTSYDTQYF. As DNA, the CDR3 is TGTGCCAGCAGCGTAACAGGGACTAGTTACGATACGCAGTATTTT. The J gene is TRBJ2-3, the V gene TRBV9; the match to TRBD2 covers 8 bases. Germline assignment: CDR1 SGDLS and CDR2 YYNGEE. V lost 1 base, J lost 6 bases, and 7 bases stayed unmatched. This CDR3 region has 15 residues.

The chain has TRBV6-5 and TRBJ1-3; D not certain. V lost 7 bases and J 3 bases, leaving 16 bases between the germline ends. The length of the CDR3 is 15 residues. Per the germline V gene, CDR1 is MNHEY and CDR2 is SVGAGI. Here the CDR3 DNA reads TGTGCCAGCAAATTCCCCGGTTTTGGTGGAAACACCATATATTTT. Protein: CASKFPGFGGNTIYF.

The chain uses TRBV7-8 and TRBJ2-2, with D possibly matching TRBD2 (6 bases). There are 16 residues in the CDR3. Germline V gene lookup returns CDR1 SGHVS and CDR2 FQNEAQ. V was pared by 5 bases and J by 6 bases, with 19 bases between. The DNA of the CDR3 is TGTGCCAGCAGCCTACAAGGATATCCGGGGGCCGGGGAGCTGTTTTTT. Protein product: CASSLQGYPGAGELFF.

The rearrangement joins TRBV7-9 to TRBJ2-2; maybe TRBD2 (6 bases). This CDR3 spans 13 amino acids. Germline V gene sequence: CDR1 SEHNR, CDR2 FQNEAQ (reference sequence). The V and J ends lost 11 bases and 2 bases respectively, with 12 bases between them. The CDR3 loop is CAGREDNTGELFF. The CDR3 bases are TGTGCCGGAAGGGAGGATAACACCGGGGAGCTGTTTTTT.

In this sample, this clone turned up a few times. V usage is TRBV2 and J usage is TRBJ1-6, with 11 bases that match TRBD1. This CDR3 contains 15 residues. Germline-derived CDR1 and CDR2 are SNHLY and FYNNEI. V shed 6 bases, J shed 6 bases, and the junction held 4 bases outside the gene matches. The CDR3 sequence: CASRPGTGGNSPLHF. The CDR3, as DNA: TGTGCCAGCAGACCCGGGACAGGGGGTAATTCACCCCTCCACTTT.

J is TRBJ2-7 and V is TRBV21-1; the D call TRBD1 from the table was never checked on the DNA. TRBV21-1 represents a pseudogene. The CDR3 length is 14 residues. In nucleotides, the CDR3 is TGTGCCAGCAGCAAAGAGACAGTATCCTACGAGCAGTACTTC. This codes for CASSKETVSYEQYF.

The chain uses TRBV14 and TRBJ1-4; D is unresolved. The V end lost 3 bases, the J end lost 7 bases, and 18 bases lay between the germline ends. This CDR3 is built from 16 residues. Germline-derived CDR1 and CDR2 are SGHDN and FVKESK. CDR3 amino acids: CASSQGVRVSGEKLFF. The CDR3 DNA reads TGTGCCAGCAGCCAGGGTGTGAGGGTCTCGGGTGAAAAACTGTTTTTT.

This chain connects TRBV5-1 to TRBJ2-1; D is perhaps TRBD2 (7 bases). Germline CDR1 reads SGHRS; CDR2 reads YFSETQ. The CDR3 loop spans 20 amino acids. With 4 bases removed from V and 12 bases from J, the gap between germline ends came to 38 bases. The CDR3 sequence: CASSLITFVGGLIGHWLQFF. Here the CDR3 DNA reads TGCGCCAGCAGCCTCATCACCTTTGTGGGGGGGCTAATTGGGCACTGGCTGCAGTTCTTC. The variable domain in full, with the rest retrieved from reference TRBV5-1 and TRBJ2-1, is KAGVTQTPRYLIKTRGQQVTLSCSPISGHRSVSWYQQTPGQGLQFLFEYFSETQRNKGNFPGRFSGRQFSNSRSEMNVSTLELGDSALYLCASSLITFVGGLIGHWLQFFGPGTRLTVL.

The rearrangement joins TRBV27 to TRBJ2-7; D not resolved. With 4 bases removed from V and 3 bases from J, the gap between germline ends came to 4 bases. CDR1 and CDR2 from the germline V gene are MNHEY and SMNVEV (reference sequence). The CDR3 totals 11 residues. The CDR3 sequence: CASSSRYEQYF. In DNA form, the CDR3 reads TGTGCCAGCAGTTCCCGCTACGAGCAGTACTTC.

This clone was detected once. CDR3 loop: CASRPTGIPVEQYF. The DNA of the CDR3 is TGTGCCAGCAGACCGACAGGGATCCCCGTCGAGCAGTACTTC. The chain links TRBV27 to TRBJ2-7; 7 nucleotides align to TRBD1. CDR1 and CDR2 from the germline V gene are MNHEY and SMNVEV (reference sequence). This CDR3 is built from 14 residues. J was trimmed by 6 bases and V by 6 bases; bases with no gene match: 11.

This clone was picked up one time. V gene TRBV21-1 combines with J gene TRBJ2-7; the DNA was not compared with TRBD2, the D call given in the table. TRBV21-1 is a pseudogene. This CDR3 is 19 amino acids long. The CDR3 nucleotides are TGTGCCAGCAGCAAAGAGGTACCCCTAGCGGGGGGCTTTACTTACGAGCAGTACTTC. As protein: CASSKEVPLAGGFTYEQYF.

The genes are TRBV19 and TRBJ1-5, with a possible D match to TRBD1 (6 bases). The CDR3 has 15 residues. V was shortened by 7 bases and J by 1 base, with 14 bases between the two germline ends. Germline V gives CDR1 LNHDA, CDR2 SQIVND (reference sequence). This CDR3 is CASIGLGASNQPQHF. DNA for the CDR3: TGTGCCAGTATAGGTTTGGGGGCGAGCAATCAGCCCCAGCATTTT.

The chain has TRBV5-1 and TRBJ2-4; D ambiguous. CDR3 size: 15 residues. V dropped 0 bases and J dropped 9 bases, with 16 bases sitting between them. From germline, CDR1 is SGHRS and CDR2 YFSETQ. The CDR3 loop is CASSLEGERFGIQYF. Here the CDR3 DNA reads TGCGCCAGCAGCTTGGAAGGTGAAAGGTTCGGCATTCAGTACTTC.

The chain combines TRBV7-2 with TRBJ2-7; the D gene is possibly TRBD1 (5 bases). Germline CDR1 SGHTA, CDR2 FQGNSA. V was shortened by 0 bases and J by 1 base, with 10 bases between the two germline ends. CDR3 length equals 15 residues. CDR3 sequence: CASSLAQGNSYEQYF. The CDR3 region has the DNA TGTGCCAGCAGCTTAGCCCAGGGTAATTCCTACGAGCAGTACTTC. The full variable domain, with the rest looked up from reference TRBV7-2 and TRBJ2-7, is GAGVSQSPSNKVTEKGKDVELRCDPISGHTALYWYRQSLGQGLEFLIYFQGNSAPDKSGLPSDRFSAERTGGSVSTLTIQRTQQEDSAVYLCASSLAQGNSYEQYFGPGTRLTVT.